A single T cell receptor (beta chain) is shown here with its context. The data were obtained in a study of T cell changes during pregnancy in multiple sclerosis. Assay used: immunoSEQ multiplex PCR; TCRdb lists only in-frame clones, some missing. The sample records tens of thousands of clones, 85% to 90% being singletons. The CDR3 sequence is 15 residues long. Trimming took 4 bases from V and 4 from J; bases not matched to a gene: 9. Germline lookup yields CDR1 SGHRS and CDR2 YFSETQ. This clonotype was obtained from a female donor in good health, enrolled as a control in a pregnancy study. Source: peripheral blood, taken in the second trimester of pregnancy. The rearrangement links TRBV5-1 to TRBJ2-7; 9 bases match TRBD1. The CDR3 bases are TGCGCCAGCAGCGGGGGGGACAGGGTTGGGTACGAGCAGTACTTC. Protein sequence: CASSGGDRVGYEQYF.